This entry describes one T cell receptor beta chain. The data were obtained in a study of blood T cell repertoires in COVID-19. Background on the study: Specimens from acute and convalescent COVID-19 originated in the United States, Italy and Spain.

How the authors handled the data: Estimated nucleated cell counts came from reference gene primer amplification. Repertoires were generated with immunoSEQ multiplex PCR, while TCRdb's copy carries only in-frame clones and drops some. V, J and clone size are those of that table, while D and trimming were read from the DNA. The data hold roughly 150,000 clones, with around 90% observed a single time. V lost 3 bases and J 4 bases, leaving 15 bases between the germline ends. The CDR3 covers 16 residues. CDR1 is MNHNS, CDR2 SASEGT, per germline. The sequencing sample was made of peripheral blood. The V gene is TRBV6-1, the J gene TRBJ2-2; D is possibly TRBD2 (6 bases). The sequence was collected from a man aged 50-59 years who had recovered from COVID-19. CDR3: CASSDTSKWVTGELFF. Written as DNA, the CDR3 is TGTGCCAGCAGTGATACTAGCAAATGGGTCACCGGGGAGCTGTTTTTT.